The 17 T cell receptor beta chains reported below all come from one sample, sequenced in a study of blood T cell repertoires in COVID-19. TCRdb keeps only in-frame clones here, not all; method: immunoSEQ multiplex PCR. The table has around 150,000 clones, about 89% seen once. Source material: peripheral blood. Receptor source: a man in his fifties or sixties with acute or convalescent COVID-19.

A single count supports this clone. The rearrangement links TRBV10-2 to TRBJ1-6; possibly TRBD1 for D (6 bases). Germline CDR1 and CDR2: WSHSY and SAAADI. The V and J ends lost 10 bases and 9 bases respectively, with 16 bases between them. The CDR3 loop spans 13 amino acids. Here the CDR3 DNA reads TGCGCCAACGCGCCGTCACAGGGTTCACCCCTCCACTTT. This codes for CANAPSQGSPLHF.

This sequence joins TRBV6-2 or TRBV6-3 and TRBJ2-3; D is perhaps TRBD1 (7 bases). This CDR3 contains 19 residues. Trimming cost V 0 bases and J 6 bases, with 25 bases left between them. From germline, CDR1 is MNHEY and CDR2 SVGEGT. As DNA, the CDR3 is TGTGCCAGCAGTTACTCTAACGAACCGGGGGACAGAGTTCGGGATACGCAGTATTTT. This translates into CASSYSNEPGDRVRDTQYF.

This sequence joins TRBV6-5 and TRBJ1-2; 8 bases agree with TRBD1. The CDR3 is made up of 16 amino acids. The ends lost 4 bases at V and 7 bases at J; junction bases unmatched: 14. The germline CDR1 and CDR2 sequences are MNHEY and SVGAGI. CDR3 nucleotide sequence: TGTGCCAGCAGTTTTAGGACAGGGAAGACGACAAGTGGCTACACCTTC. Protein sequence: CASSFRTGKTTSGYTF.

The table lists this clone with a few counts. This chain links TRBV4-3 with TRBJ1-1; maybe TRBD1 (5 bases). CDR1 and CDR2 (germline): LGHNA, YSLEER. Trimming removed 4 bases at V and 6 bases at J, with 15 bases between. CDR3 length equals 14 residues. The CDR3 sequence: CASSLQGSSAEAFF. The DNA for the CDR3 is TGCGCCAGCAGCCTTCAGGGTTCGTCGGCTGAAGCTTTCTTT.

The V and J genes are TRBV10-3 and TRBJ1-1, with 8 bases matching TRBD1. CDR3 length: 13 residues. Trimming took 6 bases from V and 1 from J; bases not matched to a gene: 1. Per the germline V gene, CDR1 is ENHRY and CDR2 is SYGVKD. CDR3 bases: TGTGCCATCAGGGACAGGGAGAACACTGAAGCTTTCTTT. Protein sequence: CAIRDRENTEAFF.

The genes are TRBV24-1 and TRBJ2-5; the D is unclear. Trimming left V 6 bases short and J 4 bases short, with 5 bases between. CDR1 KGHDR and CDR2 SFDVKD come from the germline V gene. The CDR3 extends over 11 amino acids. The CDR3 nucleotides read TGTGCCACCAGTTCAGGAGAGACCCAGTACTTC. Amino acids: CATSSGETQYF.

The rearrangement uses TRBV18 and TRBJ2-5; the match to TRBD2 covers 8 bases. V dropped 3 bases and J dropped 6; count of bases not matched to a gene: 12. In germline, CDR1 is KGHSH, CDR2 LQKENI. The CDR3 is 16 amino acids. In DNA, the CDR3 is TGTGCCAGCTCACCCTCGGGGGGTAGCGGGGTGAAGACCCAGTACTTC. Amino acid sequence: CASSPSGGSGVKTQYF.

This rearrangement joins TRBV21-1 to TRBJ1-1; the tabulated D call, TRBD1, remains unverified against the DNA. TRBV21-1 counts as a pseudogene. CDR3 length equals 17 residues. CDR3 sequence reads: CASSKISWTGGGAEAFF. CDR3 nucleotides: TGTGCCAGCAGCAAAATTTCTTGGACAGGGGGCGGAGCTGAAGCTTTCTTT.

The J gene is TRBJ1-5, the V gene TRBV30; D remains unclear. The ends were cut back, 2 bases at V and 3 bases at J, with 11 bases in the middle. This CDR3 contains 14 residues. The germline gives CDR1 GTSNPN, CDR2 SVGIG (reference sequence). The CDR3 DNA reads TGTGCCTGGAGTCCTGCCCGACTCAATCAGCCCCAGCATTTT. This translates into CAWSPARLNQPQHF.

The V gene is TRBV14, the J gene TRBJ1-2, with unresolved D. Trimming took 1 base from V and 2 from J, leaving 8 bases between them. The CDR3 runs to 14 residues. In germline, CDR1 is SGHDN, CDR2 FVKESK. The CDR3 DNA reads TGTGCCAGCAGCCAAGGAGGTTCGAACTATGGCTACACCTTC. Protein product: CASSQGGSNYGYTF.

This chain links TRBV5-6 with TRBJ1-1, with 7 bases aligning to TRBD1. Germline CDR1 SGHDT, CDR2 YYEEEE. The CDR3 runs 15 residues. V shed 2 bases and J 1 base; nucleotides not matched to a gene: 5. The CDR3 DNA is TGTGCCAGCAGCTTCAGGGACAGCGCGAACACTGAAGCTTTCTTT. It codes for CASSFRDSANTEAFF.

J is TRBJ2-2 and V is TRBV14; possibly TRBD2 for D (5 bases). The V gene's germline CDR1 is SGHDN and CDR2 FVKESK. The CDR3 spans 11 residues. The V end was cut by 6 bases, the J end by 6 bases, with 5 bases between. CDR3 protein: CASRDSGELFF. The CDR3 nucleotides are TGTGCCAGCAGGGACTCCGGGGAGCTGTTTTTT.

V gene TRBV6-1 combines with J gene TRBJ1-5, with D maybe TRBD1 (5 bases). V was cut by 3 bases and J by 1 base, with 22 bases left in between. The CDR3 extends over 19 amino acids. Germline V lookup: CDR1 MNHNS, CDR2 SASEGT. CDR3 DNA: TGTGCCAGCAGTGAGGGGCGTCAGGGAAGGGCTAGGAGCAATCAGCCCCAGCATTTT. The encoded protein is CASSEGRQGRARSNQPQHF.

The CDR3 here is CASSLDRGLAYEQYF. For the CDR3, the DNA is TGTGCCAGCAGCTTGGACAGGGGGCTTGCCTACGAGCAGTACTTC. The chain is built from TRBV5-5 and TRBJ2-7; 9 nucleotides match TRBD1. Per the germline V gene, CDR1 is SGHKS and CDR2 is YYEKEE (reference sequence). Trimming at V came to 0 bases and at J to 2 bases, leaving 3 bases not matched to a gene. CDR3 length: 15 amino acids.

CDR3 bases: TGTGCCTGGAGCCCCGGGGGTGGCTACACCTTC. Translated: CAWSPGGGYTF. J is TRBJ1-2 and V is TRBV30, with a weak D call TRBD1 (5 bases). The CDR3 has 11 residues. The V gene lost 3 bases and the J gene lost 7 bases, with 9 bases spanning the gap. Germline CDR1 GTSNPN, CDR2 SVGIG (reference sequence).

This clone was seen just once. The J gene is TRBJ1-2, the V gene TRBV10-3, with 9 bases identical to TRBD1. CDR3 length: 12 amino acids. Germline V gene lookup returns CDR1 ENHRY and CDR2 SYGVKD. The J segment lost 3 bases and the V segment lost 10 bases, leaving 3 bases of the junction unmatched. The DNA of the CDR3 is TGTGCCAACAGGGGGCAGGACTATGGCTACACCTTC. This codes for CANRGQDYGYTF.

This rearrangement joins TRBV7-2 to TRBJ1-2; D may be TRBD1 (5 bases). Trimming cost V 2 bases and J 3 bases, with 16 bases left between them. There are 16 residues in the CDR3. Germline V gene sequence: CDR1 SGHTA, CDR2 FQGNSA. CDR3 amino acids: CASSLMGSQGHYGYTF. CDR3 nucleotides: TGTGCCAGCAGCTTAATGGGCTCGCAGGGTCACTATGGCTACACCTTC.